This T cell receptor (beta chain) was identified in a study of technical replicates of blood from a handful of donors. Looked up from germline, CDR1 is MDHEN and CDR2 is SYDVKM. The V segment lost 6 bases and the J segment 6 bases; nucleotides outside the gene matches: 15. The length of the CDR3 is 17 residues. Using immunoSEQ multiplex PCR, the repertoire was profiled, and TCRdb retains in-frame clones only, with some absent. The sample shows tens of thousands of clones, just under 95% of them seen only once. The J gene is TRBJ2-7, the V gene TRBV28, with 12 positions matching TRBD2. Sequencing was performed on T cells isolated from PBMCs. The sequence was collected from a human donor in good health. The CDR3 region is CASSRPLAGGPISEQYF. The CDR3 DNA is TGTGCCAGCAGCCGCCCGCTAGCGGGAGGGCCTATAAGCGAGCAGTACTTC.